These 15 T cell receptor beta chains were all obtained from the same sample, sequenced in a study of blood T cells in healthy people across ages. Sample-barcoded 5' priming and a J-beta primer mix drove a second PCR of roughly 6 to 12 cycles. TCRdb ran MiXCR on the 5' RACE reads and lists one entry per CDR3 protein. The sample lists hundreds of thousands of distinct CDR3 sequences; approximately 60% were seen once. The material sequenced was blood. These receptors all stem from a man aged 35-49 years in good health.

The chain links TRBV18 to TRBJ2-3; tentatively, D is TRBD2 (5 bases). Looked up from germline, CDR1 is KGHSH and CDR2 is LQKENI. This CDR3 has 15 amino acids. V was pared by 3 bases and J by 4 bases, with 14 bases between. The CDR3 DNA reads as TGTGCCAGCTCACCGCTAGGGCAGAGGGCAGATACGCAGTATTTT. Translation gives CASSPLGQRADTQYF.

This clonotype was detected a few times. The chain is built from TRBV29-1 and TRBJ2-1; TRBD2 aligns across 14 bases. CDR1 and CDR2 (germline): SQVTM, ANQGSEA. Trimming cost V 4 bases and J 4 bases; bases outside gene matches: 3. The CDR3 has 15 residues. The CDR3 sequence is CSVGTSGGPYNEQFF. The CDR3 bases are TGCAGCGTTGGGACTAGCGGGGGGCCTTACAATGAGCAGTTCTTC.

The chain recombines TRBV10-2 with TRBJ1-1; D ambiguous. Germline CDR1 reads WSHSY; CDR2 reads SAAADI. The CDR3 spans 15 residues. V shed 3 bases and J shed 6 bases, with 17 bases lying between them. This CDR3 is CASSDQRHAQPEAFF. The CDR3 DNA sequence: TGCGCCAGCAGTGACCAACGACACGCACAACCTGAAGCTTTCTTT.

The chain is built from TRBV28 and TRBJ1-1, with unresolved D. The germline V and J ends were trimmed by 11 bases and 0 bases, with 13 bases remaining between them. This CDR3 has 13 amino acids. CDR1 MDHEN and CDR2 SYDVKM come from the germline V gene. This CDR3 is CALSGNMNTEAFF. CDR3 bases: TGTGCCCTGAGCGGGAACATGAACACTGAAGCTTTCTTT.

A single count supports this clonotype. The rearrangement joins TRBV6-5 to TRBJ1-2; D ambiguous. Germline V gene sequence: CDR1 MNHEY, CDR2 SVGAGI. The length of the CDR3 is 13 residues. V lost 6 bases and J 4 bases, leaving 12 bases between the germline ends. CDR3 sequence reads: CASSSHTFYGYTF. DNA for the CDR3: TGTGCCAGCAGCTCGCACACCTTCTATGGCTACACCTTC.

Turning to this clonotype: A junction end diverges from the germline sequence, so it may reflect a read error. V is TRBV6-2 or TRBV6-3 and J is TRBJ2-7; possible D gene TRBD1, 6 bases. Germline V gene sequence: CDR1 MNHEY, CDR2 SVGEGT. The CDR3 loop spans 13 amino acids. In nucleotides, the CDR3 is TGCGCCAGCAGCTACGGACAGACCTACGAGCAGTACTTC. Translated: CASSYGQTYEQYF.

The chain has TRBV25-1 and TRBJ2-4, with D perhaps matching TRBD1 (6 bases). The J call could be wrong; TRBJ2-5 is a better fit for the DNA end. The germline CDR1 and CDR2 sequences are MGHDK and SYGVNS. The CDR3 is 14 residues long. The CDR3 reads CASSHGQNVETQYF. Here the CDR3 DNA reads TGTGCCAGCAGCCATGGACAGAATGTGGAGACCCAGTACTTC.

This clonotype appeared a few times. The V and J genes are TRBV28 and TRBJ2-7; no definite D call. The CDR3 is 11 residues long. Germline CDR1 MDHEN, CDR2 SYDVKM. The V and J ends lost 5 bases and 6 bases respectively, with 8 bases between them. The CDR3 DNA is TGTGCCAGCAGTCGTCAGCTCGAGCAGTACTTC. Translation: CASSRQLEQYF. Full variable domain (outside the CDR3, taken from reference TRBV28 and TRBJ2-7): DVKVTQSSRYLVKRTGEKVFLECVQDMDHENMFWYRQDPGLGLRLIYFSYDVKMKEKGDIPEGYSVSREKKERFSLILESASTNQTSMYLCASSRQLEQYFGPGTRLTVT.

J is TRBJ2-4 and V is TRBV12-3 or TRBV12-4, with 8 bases aligning to TRBD2. With the DNA end fitting TRBJ2-7 better, the J assignment may be wrong. This CDR3 is built from 15 residues. CDR3 sequence (DNA): TGTGCCAGCAGCCGAGGAGGAGCGGGGGCCTCCGAGCAGTACTTC. Its protein product is CASSRGGAGASEQYF.

The rearrangement joins TRBV6-2 or TRBV6-3 to TRBJ2-5; D is unclear. The J call may not be correct, given that the DNA end is closer to TRBJ2-4. In germline, CDR1 is MNHEY, CDR2 SVGEGT. There are 11 residues in the CDR3. CDR3 amino acids: CASRYTHIQYF. The DNA of the CDR3 is TGTGCCAGCAGGTATACCCACATTCAGTACTTC.

The chain is built from TRBV27 and TRBJ2-5; 12 bases agree with TRBD2. The J call may be mistaken, given a closer DNA end match to TRBJ2-7. Germline assignment: CDR1 MNHEY and CDR2 SMNVEV (reference sequence). There are 16 residues in the CDR3. CDR3 DNA sequence: TGTGCCAGCAGACCGATCGGACTAGCGGGGACCTACGAGCAGTACTTC. Amino acids: CASRPIGLAGTYEQYF.

The table lists this clonotype with a few counts. The chain joins TRBV7-9 to TRBJ2-5, with D perhaps being TRBD1 or TRBD2 (5 bases each). The CDR3 covers 15 residues. The germline V gene encodes CDR1 SEHNR and CDR2 FQNEAQ (reference sequence). V lost 1 base and J 4 bases, leaving 13 bases between the germline ends. Here the CDR3 reads CASSLVIPGRETQYF. CDR3 DNA sequence: TGTGCCAGCAGCTTAGTCATCCCGGGGCGAGAGACCCAGTACTTC.

The chain has TRBV12-3 or TRBV12-4 and TRBJ1-2, with 10 positions matching TRBD1. The CDR3 extends over 14 amino acids. The V and J ends lost 6 bases and 7 bases, in that order; junction bases with no gene match: 8. This chain's CDR3 is CASSKRQGAIGYTF. The CDR3 DNA reads TGTGCCAGCAGCAAGAGACAGGGGGCGATTGGCTACACCTTC.

The gene calls are TRBV5-1 and TRBJ2-1; possibly TRBD1 or TRBD2 for D (5 bases each). The germline V gene encodes CDR1 SGHRS and CDR2 YFSETQ. V lost 2 bases, J lost 8 bases, and 8 bases lay in between. This CDR3 has 12 residues. CDR3 sequence: CASSFGGHEQFF. Written as DNA, the CDR3 is TGCGCCAGCAGCTTTGGGGGACATGAGCAGTTCTTC.

V is TRBV2 and J is TRBJ2-1; 8 bases align to TRBD2. CDR1 and CDR2 from the germline V gene are SNHLY and FYNNEI. V trimming: 7 bases; J trimming: 6 bases; junction bases outside the gene matches: 5. This CDR3 has 13 residues. CDR3 region: CASIRLALNEQFF. CDR3 sequence (DNA): TGTGCCAGCATCAGACTAGCGCTCAATGAGCAGTTCTTC.